These 27 T cell receptor beta chains share one sample of origin, sequenced in a study of beta chain features in type 1 diabetes. The sequenced template was cDNA made from the entire isolated RNA. Profiled with immunoSEQ multiplex PCR; TCRdb holds only in-frame clones, not every one. The repertoire holds roughly 500,000 clones, with more than 9.5% as singletons. Specimen: naive CD4+ T cells from blood. These receptors came from a woman in her late teens or twenties in good health.

This clone was seen a handful of times. The chain's CDR3 is CASSLGDGTQYF. CDR3 in DNA: TGTGCCAGCAGCTTGGGGGATGGGACCCAGTACTTC. The chain carries TRBV7-2 and TRBJ2-5; D may be TRBD1 or TRBD2 (5 bases each). The CDR3 has 12 residues. Germline V gene lookup returns CDR1 SGHTA and CDR2 FQGNSA. The ends were cut back, 3 bases at V and 7 bases at J, with 9 bases in the middle.

This chain uses TRBV5-4 with TRBJ2-5, with D tentatively TRBD2 (6 bases). Trimming left V 4 bases short and J 2 bases short, with 15 bases between. Per the germline V gene, CDR1 is SGHNT and CDR2 is YYREEE (reference sequence). The CDR3 extends over 15 amino acids. CDR3 amino acids: CASSPPGGMQETQYF. The CDR3 nucleotides read TGTGCCAGCAGCCCCCCGGGCGGGATGCAAGAGACCCAGTACTTC. The full variable domain, completed using reference TRBV5-4 and TRBJ2-5, is ETGVTQSPTHLIKTRGQQVTLRCSSQSGHNTVSWYQQALGQGPQFIFQYYREEENGRGNFPPRFSGLQFPNYSSELNVNALELDDSALYLCASSPPGGMQETQYFGPGTRLLVL.

This clone was observed a few times. V gene TRBV12-5 combines with J gene TRBJ2-3; maybe TRBD2 (7 bases). Germline V gene lookup returns CDR1 LGHNT and CDR2 FRNRAP. There are 16 residues in the CDR3. The V and J ends lost 6 bases and 4 bases respectively, with 20 bases between them. The CDR3 loop reads CASGPYLRGAADTQYF. In nucleotides, the CDR3 is TGTGCTAGTGGACCTTACCTTCGGGGGGCAGCAGATACGCAGTATTTT.

The genes are TRBV7-3 and TRBJ2-3; possibly TRBD2 for D (6 bases). The CDR3 is 14 residues long. Trimming left V 8 bases short and J 2 bases short, with 14 bases between. Germline loops: CDR1 SGHTA, CDR2 FQGTGA. The CDR3 DNA reads as TGTGCCAGCGGTTTCGCGGGGCCCACAGATACGCAGTATTTT. Translated: CASGFAGPTDTQYF.

This clone has just a few counts. This chain connects TRBV4-3 to TRBJ1-4; no clear D. The CDR3 covers 15 residues. Germline V CDR1 and CDR2: LGHNA, YSLEER. V lost 0 bases to trimming and J lost 8 bases, with 13 bases between them. CDR3 in amino acids: CASSQDYAAYEKLFF. DNA of the CDR3: TGCGCCAGCAGCCAAGATTATGCTGCATACGAAAAACTGTTTTTT.

For the CDR3, the DNA is TGTGCCATCAGTGAGGGGACAGGGAAAGCTTTCTTT. It is translated as CAISEGTGKAFF. The rearrangement links TRBV10-3 to TRBJ1-1, with TRBD1 matching over 9 bases. Germline V lookup: CDR1 ENHRY, CDR2 SYGVKD. The CDR3 loop spans 12 amino acids. V dropped 2 bases and J dropped 9; count of bases not matched to a gene: 1.

This clone was seen a few times. The chain recombines TRBV19 with TRBJ1-2; no reliable D call. Trimming took off 4 bases at V and 1 base at J, with 10 bases between the two ends. From germline, CDR1 is LNHDA and CDR2 SQIVND (reference sequence). This CDR3 is built from 14 residues. DNA for the CDR3: TGTGCCAGTAGTAGGAGCAGGAATAACTATGGCTACACCTTC. The encoded protein is CASSRSRNNYGYTF.

The V gene is TRBV14, the J gene TRBJ1-2; a possible D gene is TRBD1 (6 bases). This CDR3 has 13 amino acids. V gave up 4 bases and J gave up 4 bases, with 10 bases separating them. The germline V gene encodes CDR1 SGHDN and CDR2 FVKESK. CDR3 nucleotide sequence: TGTGCCAGCAGCCTGGACAGAGTCTATGGCTACACCTTC. It yields the protein CASSLDRVYGYTF.

There are many counts of this clone. The V gene is TRBV30, the J gene TRBJ2-3, with D tentatively TRBD2 (5 bases). Germline lookup yields CDR1 GTSNPN and CDR2 SVGIG (reference sequence). V lost 0 bases to trimming and J lost 5 bases, with 15 bases between them. This CDR3 contains 15 residues. In DNA form, the CDR3 reads TGTGCCTGGAGTGTCGGTCCGGGAATGCAAGATACGCAGTATTTT. Translation: CAWSVGPGMQDTQYF.

This clone was detected a few times. V gene TRBV7-2 combines with J gene TRBJ2-1; TRBD2 might be the D (5 bases). Trimming removed 1 base at V and 7 bases at J, with 11 bases between. The CDR3 loop spans 14 amino acids. The germline gives CDR1 SGHTA, CDR2 FQGNSA. CDR3 nucleotide sequence: TGTGCCAGCAGCTTAGATCGGGGATGGAATGAGCAGTTCTTC. Encoded protein: CASSLDRGWNEQFF.

The chain is built from TRBV5-1 and TRBJ2-7; D remains ambiguous. Germline V gives CDR1 SGHRS, CDR2 YFSETQ. Trimming shortened V by 0 bases and J by 7 bases, and 8 bases separated the two germline ends. This CDR3 is 12 amino acids long. CDR3 sequence reads: CASSLVGEEQYF. The CDR3 nucleotides are TGCGCCAGCAGCTTGGTTGGGGAAGAGCAGTACTTC. Supplemented by reference TRBV5-1 and TRBJ2-7, the full variable domain reads KAGVTQTPRYLIKTRGQQVTLSCSPISGHRSVSWYQQTPGQGLQFLFEYFSETQRNKGNFPGRFSGRQFSNSRSEMNVSTLELGDSALYLCASSLVGEEQYFGPGTRLTVT.

This clone appeared a few times. V gene TRBV9 combines with J gene TRBJ1-6; no firm D call. The CDR3 has 13 residues. V was cut by 1 base and J by 8 bases, with 7 bases left in between. Germline V gene lookup returns CDR1 SGDLS and CDR2 YYNGEE. CDR3 sequence reads: CASSVRADSPLHF. For the CDR3, the DNA is TGTGCCAGCAGCGTACGGGCCGATTCACCCCTCCACTTT.

This clone has just a few counts. This rearrangement joins TRBV11-2 to TRBJ2-1, with TRBD2 identical over 9 bases. V shed 3 bases, J shed 1 base, and the junction held 1 base outside the gene matches. The germline V gene has CDR1 SGHAT and CDR2 FQNNGV. This CDR3 has 15 residues. In DNA form, the CDR3 reads TGTGCCAGCAGCTTGGGACTAGCTTCCTACAATGAGCAGTTCTTC. It codes for CASSLGLASYNEQFF.

The chain carries TRBV6-5 and TRBJ2-3; D is possibly TRBD2 (5 bases). The germline V and J ends were trimmed by 2 bases and 1 base, with 10 bases remaining between them. Germline lookup yields CDR1 MNHEY and CDR2 SVGAGI. CDR3 size: 15 residues. In DNA, the CDR3 is TGTGCCAGCAGTTACAAACGTAGCGGCACAGATACGCAGTATTTT. The encoded protein is CASSYKRSGTDTQYF.

V gene TRBV29-1 combines with J gene TRBJ1-2, with D unclear. The CDR3 has 11 residues. CDR1 is SQVTM and CDR2 is ANQGSEA in the germline V gene. Trimming pared 4 bases from V and 3 bases from J, leaving 6 bases between. The CDR3 region has the DNA TGCAGCGTTGGCGGGTACTATGGCTACACCTTC. This translates into CSVGGYYGYTF.

Only a few counts were recorded for this clone. Other nucleotide sequences from this sample produce the same CDR3. The V gene is TRBV9, the J gene TRBJ2-3; TRBD1 aligns across 7 bases. This CDR3 region has 15 residues. Germline-derived CDR1 and CDR2 are SGDLS and YYNGEE. The J segment lost 1 base and the V segment lost 2 bases, leaving 4 bases of the junction unmatched. CDR3 amino acids: CASSVTGTGTDTQYF. CDR3 sequence (DNA): TGTGCCAGCAGCGTCACCGGGACAGGCACAGATACGCAGTATTTT.

The chain carries TRBV5-1 and TRBJ1-6, with 8 positions matching TRBD1. CDR1 and CDR2 from the germline V gene are SGHRS and YFSETQ. Trimming at V came to 4 bases and at J to 8 bases, leaving 5 bases not matched to a gene. This CDR3 comprises 14 residues. In nucleotides, the CDR3 is TGCGCCAGCAGCCAGGGGGCTGGGGATTCACCCCTCCACTTT. It encodes CASSQGAGDSPLHF. The variable domain in full, completed from reference TRBV5-1 and TRBJ1-6, reads KAGVTQTPRYLIKTRGQQVTLSCSPISGHRSVSWYQQTPGQGLQFLFEYFSETQRNKGNFPGRFSGRQFSNSRSEMNVSTLELGDSALYLCASSQGAGDSPLHFGNGTRLTVT.

This clone was detected only a few times. V and J are TRBV15 and TRBJ1-5; 7 bases map to TRBD1. This CDR3 is 16 amino acids long. CDR1 is LNHNV and CDR2 is YYDKDF in the germline V gene (reference sequence). J lost 7 bases, V lost 3 bases, and 12 bases had no gene match. CDR3 nucleotide sequence: TGTGCCACCAGCAGGGATCGACAGGGAAGCGGACAGCCCCAGCATTTT. Amino acid sequence: CATSRDRQGSGQPQHF.

The chain carries TRBV7-9 and TRBJ1-2, with 7 bases lining up with TRBD1. This CDR3 spans 14 amino acids. Germline V gene lookup returns CDR1 SEHNR and CDR2 FQNEAQ (reference sequence). J was trimmed by 6 bases and V by 5 bases; bases with no gene match: 9. In nucleotides, the CDR3 is TGTGCCAGCAGCAGTGCCGGGACAGACAATGGCTACACCTTC. Translating gives CASSSAGTDNGYTF. Complete variable domain (other parts from reference TRBV7-9 and TRBJ1-2): DTGVSQNPRHKITKRGQNVTFRCDPISEHNRLYWYRQTLGQGPEFLTYFQNEAQLEKSRLLSDRFSAERPKGSFSTLEIQRTEQGDSAMYLCASSSAGTDNGYTFGSGTRLTVV.

The chain uses TRBV2 and TRBJ1-5; a weak D match, TRBD1 (5 bases). This CDR3 is 14 amino acids long. Germline CDR1 SNHLY, CDR2 FYNNEI. V was trimmed by 8 bases and J by 1 base, leaving 12 bases between them. The CDR3 coding sequence is TGTGCCAGCGTGAGGGACGGGAGCAATCAGCCCCAGCATTTT. This encodes CASVRDGSNQPQHF.

The CDR3 loop reads CASSLRPGQSYEQYF. In DNA, the CDR3 is TGTGCCAGCAGCCTCCGACCGGGACAGAGCTACGAGCAGTACTTC. The chain couples TRBV9 to TRBJ2-7; 7 nucleotides agree with TRBD1. Germline CDR1 is SGDLS and CDR2 is YYNGEE. This CDR3 has 15 amino acids. The J segment lost 3 bases and the V segment lost 4 bases, leaving 10 bases of the junction unmatched. Drawing the rest from reference TRBV9 and TRBJ2-7, the complete variable domain is DSGVTQTPKHLITATGQRVTLRCSPRSGDLSVYWYQQSLDQGLQFLIQYYNGEERAKGNILERFSAQQFPDLHSELNLSSLELGDSALYFCASSLRPGQSYEQYFGPGTRLTVT.

The table lists this clone with a few counts. The chain uses TRBV4-3 and TRBJ2-5; a possible D gene is TRBD2 (7 bases). Trimming took 3 bases from V and 2 from J, leaving 19 bases between them. This CDR3 has 17 residues. Germline values: CDR1 LGHNA, CDR2 YSLEER. The CDR3 DNA follows: TGCGCCAGCAGCCAGGGGGCGTTCGGGGGGACACAAGAGACCCAGTACTTC. Amino acids: CASSQGAFGGTQETQYF.

This clone was observed a handful of times. The chain is built from TRBV7-9 and TRBJ1-2; 9 nucleotides align to TRBD1. Per the germline V gene, CDR1 is SEHNR and CDR2 is FQNEAQ (reference sequence). Trimming at V came to 4 bases and at J to 4 bases, leaving 7 bases not matched to a gene. The CDR3 consists of 15 residues. The CDR3 reads CASSSTGGRGYGYTF. The DNA for the CDR3 is TGTGCCAGCAGCTCCACAGGGGGCAGAGGCTATGGCTACACCTTC.

This clone was recorded a few times. The gene calls are TRBV18 and TRBJ2-7; D gene unclear. V lost 2 bases to trimming and J lost 0 bases, with 5 bases between them. This CDR3 spans 13 amino acids. Germline lookup yields CDR1 KGHSH and CDR2 LQKENI. The CDR3: CASSPSPSYEQYV. The CDR3 bases are TGTGCCAGCTCACCATCCCCCTCCTACGAGCAGTACGTC.

This clone was detected only a few times. This chain connects TRBV7-2 to TRBJ2-7; TRBD1 agrees at 10 bases. V lost 5 bases to trimming and J lost 5 bases; unmatched junction nucleotides: 6. CDR1 SGHTA and CDR2 FQGNSA come from the germline V gene. The CDR3 is made up of 14 amino acids. CDR3 coding DNA: TGTGCCAGCAGCCCCTGGGACAGGGGTGACGAGCAGTACTTC. This sequence encodes CASSPWDRGDEQYF.

The rearrangement joins TRBV18 to TRBJ2-1, with unresolved D. Per the germline V gene, CDR1 is KGHSH and CDR2 is LQKENI. V gave up 2 bases and J gave up 12 bases, with 11 bases separating them. CDR3 length: 12 amino acids. The CDR3 reads CASSPKSTGQFF. The CDR3 DNA sequence: TGTGCCAGCTCACCAAAGAGTACCGGGCAGTTCTTC.

This clone has just a few counts. This sequence joins TRBV29-1 and TRBJ1-2, with 10 bases matching TRBD1. J lost 6 bases, V lost 6 bases, and 16 bases had no gene match. This CDR3 is built from 16 residues. In germline, CDR1 is SQVTM, CDR2 ANQGSEA. The DNA of the CDR3 is TGCAGCGTCCGCGCCGGGACAGGGGTCATCCTGAATGGCTACACCTTC. Translating gives CSVRAGTGVILNGYTF.